This is a list of T cell receptor beta chains from one sample in a study of CD8 T cells in ankylosing spondylitis. TCRdb reprocessed the 5' RACE reads with MiXCR, giving one entry per CDR3 protein. The data hold about 420,000 distinct CDR3 sequences, with 20% to 25% observed a single time. Sequencing used blood, either unsorted or a sorted T cell fraction (not recorded which). The receptors originated from a male donor with ankylosing spondylitis. CDR3s include the opening cysteine and the closing phenylalanine or tryptophan. A D gene is named only where the DNA matches it firmly. Only some rows state a clone size, as once, few, many or a class for expanded clones.

j_gene: TRBJ2-2; abundance: NA; d_gene: NA; v_gene: TRBV29-1; CDR3nt: TGCAGCGTTGACTGGCAGGGCACCGGGGAGCTGTTTTTT; CDR3aa: CSVDWQGTGELFF
j_gene: TRBJ2-2; abundance: NA; d_gene: NA; v_gene: TRBV25-1; CDR3nt: TGTGCCAGCAGTGACAGGCCCACCGGGGAGCTGTTTTTT; CDR3aa: CASSDRPTGELFF
j_gene: TRBJ2-1; abundance: NA; d_gene: NA; v_gene: TRBV7-2; CDR3nt: TGTGCCAGCAGCGGCCCCTCACCCTACAATGAGCAGTTCTTC; CDR3aa: CASSGPSPYNEQFF
j_gene: TRBJ2-2; abundance: NA; d_gene: NA; v_gene: TRBV19; CDR3nt: TGTGCCAGTAACGGGGGCCTGTTTGGTATCGGGGAGCTGTTTTTT; CDR3aa: CASNGGLFGIGELFF
j_gene: TRBJ2-3; abundance: few; d_gene: TRBD2; v_gene: TRBV18; CDR3nt: TGTGCCAGCTCACCGGCTAGCGGGAGTTGGACAGATACGCAGTATTTT; CDR3aa: CASSPASGSWTDTQYF
j_gene: TRBJ1-2; abundance: few; d_gene: NA; v_gene: TRBV28; CDR3nt: TGTGCCAGCAGTTCTGGGACGCAAATCGGGGGCTACACCTTC; CDR3aa: CASSSGTQIGGYTF
j_gene: TRBJ1-2; abundance: once; d_gene: NA; v_gene: TRBV6-1; CDR3nt: TGTGCCAGCAGTGCCCCCGGAGTGGGGGCAGTCGGCTACACCTTC; CDR3aa: CASSAPGVGAVGYTF
j_gene: TRBJ1-2; abundance: NA; d_gene: NA; v_gene: TRBV9; CDR3nt: TGTGCCAGCAGAGTACAACAGGGAAGAGGAGGCTACACCTTC; CDR3aa: CASRVQQGRGGYTF
j_gene: TRBJ1-1; abundance: few; d_gene: NA; v_gene: TRBV20-1; CDR3nt: TGCAGTGCTAGAAGGGGGGTGGGCACTGAAGCTTTCTTT; CDR3aa: CSARRGVGTEAFF
j_gene: TRBJ1-5; abundance: once; d_gene: NA; v_gene: TRBV20-1; CDR3nt: TGCAGTGCTAGAGCTGCCTTGGGGGGAATTAGGAATCAGCCCCAGCATTTT; CDR3aa: CSARAALGGIRNQPQHF
j_gene: TRBJ2-5; abundance: few; d_gene: NA; v_gene: TRBV30; CDR3nt: TGTGCCTGGAGATCGTATGGCCTAGAGACCCAGTACTTC; CDR3aa: CAWRSYGLETQYF